A few counts support the clone carrying this T cell receptor beta chain. TCRdb itself ran the RT-PCR reads through MiXCR, one entry per CDR3 protein. The sample contains about 960,000 distinct CDR3 sequences, more than 15% of which appear only once. The sample comes from a study of patients and donors after allogeneic stem cell transplantation. Per the germline V gene, CDR1 is SGHDT and CDR2 is YYEEEE. The ends lost 1 base at V and 15 bases at J; junction bases unmatched: 10. There are 13 residues in the CDR3. The chain uses TRBV5-6 and TRBJ2-1, with 7 bases fitting TRBD2. The source of this sequence is a human donor who was either an allogeneic HSCT recipient or a stem cell or donor lymphocyte infusion donor (not recorded which). It is not recorded whose cells these are; they may come from a transplant donor. Sequencing was carried out using blood, either unsorted or a sorted T cell fraction (not recorded which). CDR3 sequence reads: CASSLNMLAVWFF. CDR3 coding DNA: TGTGCCAGCAGCTTGAATATGCTAGCGGTCTGGTTCTTC.